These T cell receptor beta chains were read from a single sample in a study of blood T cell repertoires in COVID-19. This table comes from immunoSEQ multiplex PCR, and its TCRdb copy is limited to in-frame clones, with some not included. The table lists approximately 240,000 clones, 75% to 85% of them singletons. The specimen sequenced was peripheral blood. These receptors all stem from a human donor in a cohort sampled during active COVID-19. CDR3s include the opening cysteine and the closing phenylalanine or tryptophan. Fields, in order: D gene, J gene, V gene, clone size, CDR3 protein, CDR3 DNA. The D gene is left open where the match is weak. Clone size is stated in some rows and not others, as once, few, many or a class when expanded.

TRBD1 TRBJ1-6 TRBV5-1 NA CASSLAGDREYSPLHF TGCGCCAGCAGCTTGGCGGGGGACAGGGAGTACTCACCCCTCCACTTT
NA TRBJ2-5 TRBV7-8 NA CASSAGTGGGQETQYF TGTGCCAGCAGCGCCGGGACGGGTGGGGGGCAAGAGACCCAGTACTTC
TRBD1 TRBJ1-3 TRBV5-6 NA CASSFSGTGYRSTIYF TGTGCCAGCAGCTTTTCCGGGACAGGGTATAGGAGCACCATATATTTT
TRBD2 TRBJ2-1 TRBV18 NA CASSPELAGDNEQFF TGTGCCAGCTCACCAGAACTAGCGGGAGACAATGAGCAGTTCTTC
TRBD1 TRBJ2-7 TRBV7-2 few CASSFRQGRGEQYF TGTGCCAGCAGCTTCCGACAGGGGAGAGGCGAGCAGTACTTC
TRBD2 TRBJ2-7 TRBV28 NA CASTTPTSGATYEQYF TGTGCCAGCACGACTCCAACTAGCGGGGCTACCTACGAGCAGTACTTC
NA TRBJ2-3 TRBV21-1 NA CASSKEHGSLGTQYF TGTGCCAGCAGCAAAGAGCATGGTTCGCTAGGCACGCAGTATTTT
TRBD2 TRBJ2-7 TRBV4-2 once CASSQALLAGGPSSYEQYF TGTGCCAGCAGCCAAGCGTTGCTAGCGGGAGGGCCAAGCTCCTACGAGCAGTACTTC
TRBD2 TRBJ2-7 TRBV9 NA CASSVATGGGEQYF TGTGCCAGCAGCGTAGCTACGGGGGGAGGAGAGCAGTACTTC
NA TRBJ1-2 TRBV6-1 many CASSDQGLSGYTF TGTGCCAGCAGTGACCAGGGGCTCAGTGGCTACACCTTC
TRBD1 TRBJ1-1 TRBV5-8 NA CASSSPTGRTEAFF TGTGCCAGCAGCTCCCCGACAGGGCGGACTGAAGCTTTCTTT
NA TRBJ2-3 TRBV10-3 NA CAISEIGPDTQYF TGTGCCATCAGTGAAATTGGGCCAGATACGCAGTATTTT
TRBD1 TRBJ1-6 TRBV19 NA CASSIATRDRVHSPLHF TGTGCCAGTAGTATAGCTACCCGGGACAGGGTTCATTCACCCCTCCACTTT
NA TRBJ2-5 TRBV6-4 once CASSPEPTGWGETQYF TGTGCCAGCAGCCCCGAACCGACAGGTTGGGGGGAGACCCAGTACTTC
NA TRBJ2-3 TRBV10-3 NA CAISESLSTDTQYF TGTGCCATCAGTGAGTCATTAAGCACAGATACGCAGTATTTT
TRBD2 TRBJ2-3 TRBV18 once CASSPVSGGDTQYF TGTGCCAGCTCACCAGTAAGCGGGGGAGATACGCAGTATTTT
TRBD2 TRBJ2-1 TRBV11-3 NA CASSLDLGLGGRLSSNEQFF TGTGCCAGCAGCTTAGATCTGGGTCTGGGCGGGAGGCTCTCCTCCAATGAGCAGTTCTTC
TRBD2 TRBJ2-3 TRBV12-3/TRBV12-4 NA CASSLAGVDTQYF TGTGCCAGCAGCTTAGCGGGAGTGGATACGCAGTATTTT
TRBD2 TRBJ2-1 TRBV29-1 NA CSPDTLAGVDNEQFF TGCAGCCCGGACACACTAGCGGGAGTAGACAATGAGCAGTTCTTC
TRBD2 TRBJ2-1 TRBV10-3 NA CAISITSGGQFDEQFF TGTGCCATCAGCATTACTAGCGGGGGCCAATTTGACGAGCAGTTCTTC
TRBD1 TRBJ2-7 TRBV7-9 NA CASSPSGTGGLYEQYF TGTGCCAGCAGCCCTAGCGGGACAGGGGGGCTCTACGAGCAGTACTTC
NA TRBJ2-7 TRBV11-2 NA CASSLQGHEQYF TGTGCCAGCAGCTTACAGGGCCACGAGCAGTACTTC
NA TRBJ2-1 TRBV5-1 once CASSRGGREGGGSYNEQFF TGCGCCAGCAGCCGTGGGGGCAGGGAGGGGGGTGGCTCCTACAATGAGCAGTTCTTC
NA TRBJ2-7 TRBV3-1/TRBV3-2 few CASSQVGGLRSYEQYF TGTGCCAGCAGCCAAGTGGGGGGACTGCGCTCCTACGAGCAGTACTTC
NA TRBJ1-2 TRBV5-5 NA CASSRDQGGYTF TGTGCCAGCAGCAGGGACCAGGGGGGCTACACCTTC
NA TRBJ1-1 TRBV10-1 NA CASSEAGPNTEAFF TGCGCCAGCAGTGAGGCGGGCCCGAACACTGAAGCTTTCTTT
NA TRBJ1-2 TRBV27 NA CASSLRWRGGVNYGYTF TGTGCCAGCAGTTTAAGGTGGAGGGGCGGTGTTAACTATGGCTACACCTTC
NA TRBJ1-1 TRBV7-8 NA CASSIGQLNTEAFF TGTGCCAGCAGCATAGGACAGCTGAACACTGAAGCTTTCTTT
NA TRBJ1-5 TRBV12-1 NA CASSDHGGDYSNQPQHF TGTGCCAGCAGCGATCACGGGGGAGATTATAGCAATCAGCCCCAGCATTTT
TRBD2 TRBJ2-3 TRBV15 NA CATSRLAGATDTQYF TGTGCCACCAGCCGACTAGCGGGGGCCACAGATACGCAGTATTTT
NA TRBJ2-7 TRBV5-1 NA CASMNDGLYEQYF TGCGCCAGCATGAATGACGGACTCTACGAGCAGTACTTC
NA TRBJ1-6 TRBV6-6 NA CASSYSGGDDSPLHF TGTGCCAGCAGTTACTCGGGAGGGGATGACTCACCCCTCCACTTT
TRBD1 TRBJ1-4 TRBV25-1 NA CASSTGADWNEKLFF TGTGCCAGCAGTACAGGGGCAGATTGGAATGAAAAACTGTTTTTT
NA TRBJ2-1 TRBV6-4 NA CASSVSRGREQFF TGTGCCAGCAGTGTCTCACGGGGAAGGGAGCAGTTCTTC
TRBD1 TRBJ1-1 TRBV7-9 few CASTFGQGNTEAFF TGTGCCAGCACTTTTGGACAGGGGAACACTGAAGCTTTCTTT
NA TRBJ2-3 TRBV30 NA CAWSKHLYTMDTQYF TGTGCCTGGAGTAAGCACTTATATACCATGGATACGCAGTATTTT